Listed here are 24 T cell receptor beta chains from one sample, sequenced in a study of follicular helper T cells after annual influenza vaccination. Time point indicated: 2015-2016 season, 7 days after influenza vaccination. The method was immunoSEQ multiplex PCR; TCRdb's version includes in-frame clones alone and lacks a portion of them. Here the sample spans some 1,500 clones, 70% to 85% being singletons. Specimen: CXCR5+ CD38+ circulating T follicular helper cells from blood, collected 7 days after influenza vaccination. The subset here: circulating Tfh, non-naive CD4+CXCR5+PD-1+ (ICOS+CD38+ or ICOS-CD38-). Every receptor here comes from an adult who received the influenza vaccine.

The V gene is TRBV4-3, the J gene TRBJ1-5, with TRBD1 as a possible D gene (6 bases). The CDR3 is made up of 14 amino acids. V lost 1 base, J lost 7 bases, and 11 bases lay in between. Germline V CDR1 and CDR2: LGHNA, YSLEER. CDR3 nucleotide sequence: TGCGCCAGCAGCCAAGTACAGGGTGTACAGCCCCAGCATTTT. This encodes CASSQVQGVQPQHF.

The CDR3 here is CSVETPRAPRYGYTF. In nucleotides, the CDR3 is TGCAGCGTTGAAACCCCCCGGGCCCCCCGTTATGGCTACACCTTC. The chain joins TRBV29-1 to TRBJ1-2; no firm D call. V was trimmed by 2 bases and J by 5 bases, leaving 18 bases between them. Per germline, CDR1 SQVTM and CDR2 ANQGSEA. The CDR3 consists of 15 residues.

V gene TRBV7-9 combines with J gene TRBJ2-2; 8 bases fit TRBD1. The CDR3 has 14 amino acids. CDR1 is SEHNR, CDR2 FQNEAQ, per germline (reference sequence). J lost 3 bases, V lost 8 bases, and 5 bases had no gene match. This CDR3 is CASPDRGDTGELFF. The CDR3 DNA sequence: TGTGCCAGCCCAGACAGGGGTGACACCGGGGAGCTGTTTTTT. The variable domain in full, with the rest retrieved from reference TRBV7-9 and TRBJ2-2, is DTGVSQNPRHKITKRGQNVTFRCDPISEHNRLYWYRQTLGQGPEFLTYFQNEAQLEKSRLLSDRFSAERPKGSFSTLEIQRTEQGDSAMYLCASPDRGDTGELFFGEGSRLTVL.

A single count supports this clone. This chain uses TRBV5-5 with TRBJ2-3; 14 bases are shared with TRBD2. CDR1 is SGHKS, CDR2 YYEKEE, per germline (reference sequence). The V and J ends lost 4 bases and 2 bases, in that order; junction bases with no gene match: 6. This CDR3 contains 17 residues. The CDR3 is CASSLGLAGGYTDTQYF. CDR3 sequence (DNA): TGTGCCAGCAGCCTAGGACTAGCGGGGGGATACACAGATACGCAGTATTTT.

The chain links TRBV6-6 to TRBJ2-5; D remains unclear. Per germline, CDR1 MNHNY and CDR2 SVGAGI (reference sequence). The length of the CDR3 is 13 residues. V dropped 6 bases and J dropped 1 base, with 9 bases sitting between them. CDR3 nucleotide sequence: TGTGCCAGCAGACCACCTTCCCAAGAGACCCAGTACTTC. It yields the protein CASRPPSQETQYF.

The chain combines TRBV27 with TRBJ1-4; the D is unclear. Germline values: CDR1 MNHEY, CDR2 SMNVEV (reference sequence). Trimming cost V 3 bases and J 3 bases, with 8 bases left between them. The CDR3 contains 14 residues. CDR3 residues: CASSFAGANEKLFF. The CDR3 coding sequence is TGTGCCAGCAGTTTCGCGGGAGCTAATGAAAAACTGTTTTTT.

The rearrangement uses TRBV11-2 and TRBJ1-1, with TRBD1 matching 7 bases. The V segment lost 4 bases and the J segment 4 bases; nucleotides outside the gene matches: 6. The CDR3 extends over 14 amino acids. Looked up from germline, CDR1 is SGHAT and CDR2 is FQNNGV. CDR3 in DNA: TGTGCCAGCAGCTCGACAGGGTTGAGCACTGAAGCTTTCTTT. Protein product: CASSSTGLSTEAFF.

The rearrangement joins TRBV2 to TRBJ2-3, with 9 bases aligning to TRBD1. Germline trimming cut 3 bases from V and 4 bases from J; bases unmatched to any gene: 5. Germline CDR1 and CDR2: SNHLY and FYNNEI. The CDR3 has 15 residues. CDR3: CASSEDRGSADTQYF. The DNA for the CDR3 is TGTGCCAGCAGTGAGGACAGGGGATCGGCAGATACGCAGTATTTT.

The V call is TRBV13, the J call TRBJ2-3; D is possibly TRBD2 (7 bases). The V gene lost 8 bases and the J gene lost 5 bases, with 17 bases spanning the gap. Looked up from germline, CDR1 is PRHDT and CDR2 is FYEKMQ (reference sequence). CDR3 length: 14 amino acids. CDR3 nucleotide sequence: TGTGCCAGCGCATCGGGGGGCCCGGGAGATACGCAGTATTTT. The encoded protein is CASASGGPGDTQYF.

This rearrangement joins TRBV9 to TRBJ2-3; 12 bases align to TRBD2. The CDR3 is 15 residues long. The trim removed 3 bases at V and 4 bases at J, leaving 3 bases unmatched. Germline values: CDR1 SGDLS, CDR2 YYNGEE. For the CDR3, the DNA is TGTGCCAGCAGCGCTAGCGGGGGGGCCGCAGATACGCAGTATTTT. Translated, it gives CASSASGGAADTQYF. The variable domain in full, with the rest retrieved from reference TRBV9 and TRBJ2-3, is DSGVTQTPKHLITATGQRVTLRCSPRSGDLSVYWYQQSLDQGLQFLIQYYNGEERAKGNILERFSAQQFPDLHSELNLSSLELGDSALYFCASSASGGAADTQYFGPGTRLTVL.

The V and J genes are TRBV28 and TRBJ2-3; 9 bases line up with TRBD1. The V gene's germline CDR1 is MDHEN and CDR2 SYDVKM. V shed 6 bases, J shed 9 bases, and the junction held 13 bases outside the gene matches. The CDR3 loop spans 15 amino acids. The CDR3 DNA follows: TGTGCCAGCAGCCCCGCCACAACAGGGGGCCTGACGCAGTATTTT. This codes for CASSPATTGGLTQYF.

V and J are TRBV5-1 and TRBJ1-5; D is uncertain. V dropped 4 bases and J dropped 6 bases, with 17 bases sitting between them. Per germline, CDR1 SGHRS and CDR2 YFSETQ. The CDR3 has 15 amino acids. For the CDR3, the DNA is TGCGCCAGCAGCCCGGAACCGAAGGGTGGTCAGCCCCAGCATTTT. Its protein is CASSPEPKGGQPQHF.

The chain uses TRBV5-4 and TRBJ1-3; D remains ambiguous. CDR3 length: 17 amino acids. CDR1 and CDR2 from the germline V gene are SGHNT and YYREEE (reference sequence). V was shortened by 0 bases and J by 0 bases, with 13 bases between the two germline ends. This CDR3 is CASSLAVPNFSGNTIYF. The CDR3 coding sequence is TGTGCCAGCAGCTTGGCCGTCCCCAACTTCTCTGGAAACACCATATATTTT.

The chain combines TRBV4-2 with TRBJ2-1, with TRBD2 as a possible D gene (6 bases). The CDR3 covers 15 residues. V shed 0 bases and J shed 8 bases, with 14 bases lying between them. Germline V lookup: CDR1 LGHNA, CDR2 YNFKEQ. The CDR3 DNA sequence: TGTGCCAGCAGCCAAGAACCCGGCCGGGGGTATGAGCAGTTCTTC. It codes for CASSQEPGRGYEQFF.

This rearrangement joins TRBV20-1 to TRBJ1-2; D not certain. Trimming took off 3 bases at V and 4 bases at J, with 6 bases between the two ends. The length of the CDR3 is 11 residues. Germline CDR1 reads DFQATT; CDR2 reads SNEGSKA (reference sequence). CDR3 nucleotides: TGCAGTGCTAGCGAGAGCTATGGCTACACCTTC. Encoded protein: CSASESYGYTF.

V is TRBV5-1 and J is TRBJ1-1; possibly TRBD1 for D (5 bases). Per the germline V gene, CDR1 is SGHRS and CDR2 is YFSETQ. There are 14 residues in the CDR3. Deletions cut 5 bases from V and 4 bases from J, with 15 bases between. CDR3 bases: TGCGCCAGCAGTCCCAGGGAAGTAGGCACTGAAGCTTTCTTT. This gives the protein CASSPREVGTEAFF.

The chain uses TRBV6-6 and TRBJ1-4; 9 bases are shared with TRBD1. This CDR3 contains 14 residues. CDR1 is MNHNY and CDR2 is SVGAGI in the germline V gene (reference sequence). V trimming: 6 bases; J trimming: 8 bases; junction bases outside the gene matches: 7. The DNA for the CDR3 is TGTGCCAGCAGAAACCCCGGGACAGGGGAAAAACTGTTTTTT. It yields the protein CASRNPGTGEKLFF.

The chain links TRBV9 to TRBJ1-5; TRBD1 aligns across 7 bases. The J segment lost 4 bases and the V segment lost 2 bases, leaving 3 bases of the junction unmatched. Germline loops: CDR1 SGDLS, CDR2 YYNGEE. The CDR3 is 14 residues long. The CDR3 bases are TGTGCCAGCAGCGTCGGGACAGATAATCAGCCCCAGCATTTT. Its protein is CASSVGTDNQPQHF.

The chain combines TRBV11-2 with TRBJ2-1; no reliable D call. This CDR3 is 11 amino acids long. Germline V gene lookup returns CDR1 SGHAT and CDR2 FQNNGV. V lost 3 bases and J 10 bases, leaving 7 bases between the germline ends. The CDR3 loop is CASSFRWEQFF. CDR3 bases: TGTGCCAGCAGCTTTCGATGGGAGCAGTTCTTC.

The rearrangement uses TRBV11-2 and TRBJ2-1, with D perhaps TRBD1 or TRBD2 (6 bases each). Germline CDR1 is SGHAT and CDR2 is FQNNGV. This CDR3 contains 13 residues. Trimming removed 5 bases from V and 14 bases from J, with 19 bases in between. DNA for the CDR3: TGTGCCAGCAGCCTCCAGGTTGAGGGGGGCAAGTTCTTC. This translates into CASSLQVEGGKFF.

The chain joins TRBV15 to TRBJ1-3; TRBD1 might be the D (5 bases). Looked up from germline, CDR1 is LNHNV and CDR2 is YYDKDF (reference sequence). Trimming took off 3 bases at V and 5 bases at J, with 11 bases between the two ends. CDR3 length equals 14 residues. The CDR3 protein is CATSRERGRNTIYF. CDR3 bases: TGTGCCACCAGCAGGGAAAGGGGCCGAAACACCATATATTTT.

The CDR3, as DNA: TGTGCCAGCAGTAACCAGGGACTCCAGTACTTC. It codes for CASSNQGLQYF. The rearrangement uses TRBV6-1 and TRBJ2-7; perhaps TRBD2 as D (6 bases). V lost 5 bases, J lost 10 bases, and 12 bases lay in between. CDR3 length equals 11 residues. The germline V gene has CDR1 MNHNS and CDR2 SASEGT.

The chain employs TRBV18 and TRBJ2-7; D remains ambiguous. The CDR3 is 12 residues long. The germline CDR1 and CDR2 sequences are KGHSH and LQKENI. V lost 4 bases and J lost 3, with 7 bases in between. The CDR3 region has the DNA TGTGCCAGCTCACTAGCAGTCTACGAGCAGTACTTC. Translation gives CASSLAVYEQYF.

CDR3: CASSQRKGFNTGELFF. The DNA of the CDR3 is TGTGCCAGCAGCCAGCGAAAGGGGTTCAACACCGGGGAGCTGTTTTTT. The V and J genes are TRBV28 and TRBJ2-2; D might be TRBD1 (5 bases). The CDR3 is 16 residues long. Germline V gives CDR1 MDHEN, CDR2 SYDVKM. The V end was cut by 6 bases, the J end by 2 bases, with 16 bases between.